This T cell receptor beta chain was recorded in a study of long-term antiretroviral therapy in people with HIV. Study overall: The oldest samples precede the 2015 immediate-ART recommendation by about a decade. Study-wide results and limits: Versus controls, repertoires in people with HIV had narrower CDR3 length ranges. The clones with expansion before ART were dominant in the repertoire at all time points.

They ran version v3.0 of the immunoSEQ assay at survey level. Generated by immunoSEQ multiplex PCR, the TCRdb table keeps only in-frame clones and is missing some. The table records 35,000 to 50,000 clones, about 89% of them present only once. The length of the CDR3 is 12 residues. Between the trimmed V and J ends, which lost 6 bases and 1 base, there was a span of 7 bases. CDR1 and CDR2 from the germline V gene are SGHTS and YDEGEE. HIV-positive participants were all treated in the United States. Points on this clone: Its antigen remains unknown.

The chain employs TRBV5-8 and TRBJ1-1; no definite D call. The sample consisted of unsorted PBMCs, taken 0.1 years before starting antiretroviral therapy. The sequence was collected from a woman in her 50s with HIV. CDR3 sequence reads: CASMATNTEAFF. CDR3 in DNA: TGTGCCAGCATGGCAACGAACACTGAAGCTTTCTTT.